This TCR beta chain came from a study of response to subunit inactivated influenza vaccine. Study findings and constraints: Each seasonal flu vaccination may recruit only limited new T cells, authors suggested.

From the RT-PCR reads, TCRdb called clonotypes with MiXCR, one entry per CDR3 protein. Of hundreds of thousands of distinct CDR3 sequences in the sample, around 20% were seen once. The table lists this clonotype with a few counts. Its target is not known. Trimming cost V 4 bases and J 4 bases, with 13 bases left between them. CDR1 and CDR2 from the germline V gene are SQVTM and ANQGSEA. This CDR3 comprises 13 residues. The rearrangement uses TRBV29-1 and TRBJ1-2; possibly TRBD1 for D (6 bases). This TCR came from a man aged 50-75 years who received an inactivated influenza vaccine. Sample: PBMCs from blood, taken about 19 months after vaccination. The CDR3 DNA follows: TGCAGCGTTGCCCGGGGGCACGGCTATGGCTACACCTTC. It translates to CSVARGHGYGYTF.